Sequencing of this T cell receptor (beta chain) was carried out in a study of blood T cell repertoires in COVID-19. As for the study in general: Whether acute or convalescent, the COVID-19 samples came from the United States, Italy and Spain. The cDNA or gDNA used as material had been derived from T cells, B-cell-depleted T cells, or PBMCs.

Germline lookup yields CDR1 SGDLS and CDR2 YYNGEE. The CDR3 is made up of 14 amino acids. Trimming took 4 bases from V and 2 from J, leaving 10 bases between them. Original processing methods: How many nucleated cells were present was estimated from reference gene primer amplification. Sequencing used immunoSEQ multiplex PCR; TCRdb keeps in-frame clones, though not all of them. For V, J and clone size, that table is used; D and trimming come from the DNA. The sample carries some 150,000 clones, approximately 85% recorded once. The source of this sequence is a man aged 45-65 years with acute or convalescent COVID-19. The sequencing sample was made of peripheral blood. The chain joins TRBV9 to TRBJ1-3; TRBD1 might be the D (6 bases). CDR3 sequence (DNA): TGTGCCAGCAGCCTAGGGGGGCCTGGAAACACCATATATTTT. Translating gives CASSLGGPGNTIYF.